This passage covers 11 T cell receptor beta chains from one sample sequenced in a study of T cell responses to AZD1222 COVID-19 vaccine. The assay was immunoSEQ multiplex PCR, and TCRdb's table has in-frame clones only and misses some. The sample contains over 85,000 clones, 81% of which appear only once. Specimen: peripheral blood, collected on day 0 of AZD1222 vaccination. The receptors stem from an adult in good health.

V is TRBV28 and J is TRBJ1-3; D is perhaps TRBD1 (6 bases). The germline V and J ends were trimmed by 6 bases and 4 bases, with 10 bases remaining between them. Germline V gives CDR1 MDHEN, CDR2 SYDVKM. The CDR3 extends over 13 amino acids. CDR3 nucleotide sequence: TGTGCCAGCAGAGGGGGGACCGGAAACACCATATATTTT. This gives the protein CASRGGTGNTIYF.

A remark on this clone: Other DNA sequences in the same sample also yield this CDR3. V gene TRBV30 combines with J gene TRBJ1-3, with D unresolved. The V end lost 0 bases, the J end lost 4 bases, and 4 bases lay between the germline ends. CDR1 and CDR2 (germline): GTSNPN, SVGIG (reference sequence). The CDR3 length is 12 residues. This CDR3 reads CAWSVQGNTIYF. CDR3 coding DNA: TGTGCCTGGAGTGTACAAGGAAACACCATATATTTT.

The chain links TRBV30 to TRBJ1-1, with D maybe TRBD1 (6 bases). CDR1 GTSNPN and CDR2 SVGIG come from the germline V gene (reference sequence). Trimming pared 3 bases from V and 4 bases from J, leaving 18 bases between. The CDR3 is made up of 15 amino acids. CDR3 sequence: CAWRPGTFGPTEAFF. CDR3 nucleotides: TGTGCCTGGAGACCCGGGACATTCGGCCCCACTGAAGCTTTCTTT. The full variable domain, completed using reference TRBV30 and TRBJ1-1, is SQTIHQWPATLVQPVGSPLSLECTVEGTSNPNLYWYRQAAGRGLQLLFYSVGIGQISSEVPQNLSASRPQDRQFILSSKKLLLSDSGFYLCAWRPGTFGPTEAFFGQGTRLTVV.

This clone was observed once. J is TRBJ2-7 and V is TRBV3-1 (or the pseudogene TRBV3-2), with D tentatively TRBD2 (5 bases). Germline lookup yields CDR1 LGHDT and CDR2 YNNKEL (reference sequence). The V gene lost 1 base and the J gene lost 6 bases, with 16 bases spanning the gap. The CDR3 is 15 amino acids. CDR3 sequence reads: CASSQGGLAGSEQYF. Written as DNA, the CDR3 is TGTGCCAGCAGCCAAGGCGGGCTAGCAGGAAGCGAGCAGTACTTC.

The chain couples TRBV6-6 to TRBJ2-7; D not certain. Trimming left V 0 bases short and J 6 bases short, with 12 bases between. This CDR3 has 14 residues. Germline CDR1 MNHNY, CDR2 SVGAGI (reference sequence). CDR3 sequence reads: CASSYSSTAREQYF. The CDR3 DNA reads as TGTGCCAGCAGTTACTCGAGCACAGCCCGCGAGCAGTACTTC.

A few counts support this clone. The rearrangement joins TRBV4-1 to TRBJ1-5; perhaps TRBD1 as D (5 bases). Trimming shortened V by 5 bases and J by 0 bases, and 8 bases separated the two germline ends. This CDR3 is built from 14 residues. The germline V gene encodes CDR1 MGHRA and CDR2 YSYEKL. CDR3 residues: CASSVDSSNQPQHF. CDR3 nucleotide sequence: TGCGCCAGCAGCGTCGACAGTAGCAATCAGCCCCAGCATTTT.

This chain connects TRBV29-1 to TRBJ2-7; no firm D call. The CDR3 length is 12 residues. V was pared by 6 bases and J by 6 bases, with 15 bases between. Germline CDR1 is SQVTM and CDR2 is ANQGSEA. For the CDR3, the DNA is TGCAGCGTCGCGCTTCGGTCGAGCGAGCAGTACTTC. Residues: CSVALRSSEQYF.

The rearrangement uses TRBV5-1 and TRBJ2-1; D uncertain. V was cut by 4 bases and J by 4 bases, with 12 bases left in between. This CDR3 comprises 14 residues. Looked up from germline, CDR1 is SGHRS and CDR2 is YFSETQ. CDR3 sequence (DNA): TGCGCCAGCAGCCCGAGTACACTTTACAATGAGCAGTTCTTC. This encodes CASSPSTLYNEQFF.

The chain recombines TRBV20-1 with TRBJ1-2; D is possibly TRBD1 (6 bases). The germline V and J ends were trimmed by 3 bases and 8 bases, with 13 bases remaining between them. Germline values: CDR1 DFQATT, CDR2 SNEGSKA (reference sequence). The CDR3 has 12 residues. This chain's CDR3 is CSASSSGVGYTF. Written as DNA, the CDR3 is TGCAGTGCTAGTAGTTCAGGGGTAGGCTACACCTTC.

V and J are TRBV18 and TRBJ2-1; 9 bases match TRBD2. CDR3 length: 16 amino acids. Looked up from germline, CDR1 is KGHSH and CDR2 is LQKENI. V shed 3 bases and J 5 bases; nucleotides not matched to a gene: 8. The CDR3 region has the DNA TGTGCCAGCTCACCCTCGACTAGCGGATCCCACAATGAGCAGTTCTTC. This sequence encodes CASSPSTSGSHNEQFF.

Regarding this clone: Since the CDR3 does not end with the conserved phenylalanine or tryptophan, this likely comes from a read error. The DNA is left out, because the CDR3 cannot be placed on it with certainty; the CDR3 is given as TCRdb lists it. This sequence joins TRBV7-2 and TRBJ1-6; the listed D gene, TRBD1, was not tested against the DNA. The CDR3 is 9 amino acids in total, end residues counted. In germline, CDR1 is SGHTA, CDR2 FQGNSA. Here the CDR3 reads CASSPDRII.